This entry is about one T cell receptor (beta chain). The antigen this receptor binds is unknown. The input lacks base qualities; no much larger clone sits a single base away. Each collaborating institution followed its own protocols to collect whole blood in K2EDTA tubes. For TCRbeta analysis, collaborators shipped samples as frozen whole blood, isolated PBMCs, or DNA extracted from either of those sample types. The data derive from a study of blood T cell repertoires in COVID-19 (dated by TCRdb to 2020 to 2022). Study-wide context: Samples from collaborators originated in the United States, Italy and Spain and spanned both the acute and convalescent phases of COVID-19. The prospective study material was composed of cDNA or gDNA derived from T cells, B-cell-depleted T cells, or PBMCs. Deeply sampled blood TCRbeta repertoires from subjects exposed to, actively infected with, or recovered from COVID-19 were included in the dataset. A freely available public database, intended as a resource for researchers studying the immune response to SARS-CoV-2, is where the repertoires were released. Samples were obtained from the ongoing ImmuneRACE study (first 160 participants) and from over a thousand subjects provided by 6 global collaborators. A de-identified subject ID, COVID-19 status, age in years and sex were almost always included in the sample metadata. Where available, HLA class I and class II types were obtained from metadata supplied by the sample provider rather than from assay-based typing.

TCRbeta CDR3 regions were amplified from genomic DNA using the immunoSEQ Assay, a bias-controlled multiplex PCR. The authors' pipeline ran thus. Within the assay, amplification of reference gene primers was used to estimate how many nucleated cells each sample contained. To quantify the absolute abundance of each unique TCRbeta CDR3 rearrangement, sequence reads were collapsed and filtered. For each sample, productive Simpson clonality was calculated as the square root of Simpson's diversity index over productive rearrangements. TCRdb's version of the immuneACCESS table is confined to in-frame rearrangements and falls short of the full clone set. An unresolved V gene accounts for under half of the shortfall where checked; the remainder is of unknown origin. V, J and clone size are taken as reported in that table, and D and trimming were inferred from the DNA itself. In this sample the table shows roughly 72,000 clones, about four fifths of which occur a single time. Roughly 13% of the sample belongs to the ten largest clones.

From the cysteine up to the phenylalanine, the CDR3 has a length of 15 residues. The kept DNA is CDR3 alone, 45 bases in frame from the first base. CDR1 is given as ENHRY and CDR2 as SYGVKD, both from the germline V gene. V sheds 7 bases and J sheds 3 bases, leaving 19 bases between their ends. The study at large found these results: Clinical and demographic metadata were provided uncurated, with the amount varying by source and participant.

The receptor was derived from an elderly woman with acute or convalescent COVID-19. The specimen was peripheral blood. The chain is assembled from TRBV10-3 and TRBJ2-7; TRBD2 is perhaps the D gene, given 5 matching bases. The sequenced DNA: TGTGCCATCACTGACCCGGGATTCCGCTACTACGAGCAGTACTTC. It encodes CAITDPGFRYYEQYF.